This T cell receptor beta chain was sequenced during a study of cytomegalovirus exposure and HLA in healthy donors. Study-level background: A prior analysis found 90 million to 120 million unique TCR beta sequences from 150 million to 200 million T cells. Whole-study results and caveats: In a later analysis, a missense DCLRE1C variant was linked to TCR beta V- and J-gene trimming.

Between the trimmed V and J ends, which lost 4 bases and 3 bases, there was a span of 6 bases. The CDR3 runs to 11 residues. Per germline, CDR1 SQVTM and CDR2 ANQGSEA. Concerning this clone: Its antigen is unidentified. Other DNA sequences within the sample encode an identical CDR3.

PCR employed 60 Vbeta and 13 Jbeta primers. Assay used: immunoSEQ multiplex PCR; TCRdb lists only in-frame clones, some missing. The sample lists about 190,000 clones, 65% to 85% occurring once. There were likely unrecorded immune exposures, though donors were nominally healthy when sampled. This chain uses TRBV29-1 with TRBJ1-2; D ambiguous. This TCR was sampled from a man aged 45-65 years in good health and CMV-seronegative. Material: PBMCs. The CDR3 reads CSVGGDYGYTF. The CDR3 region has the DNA TGCAGCGTTGGAGGTGACTATGGCTACACCTTC.